The entry below describes one TCR beta chain. The data originate from a study of early T cells in non-severe SARS-CoV-2 infection. Per germline, CDR1 MNHNS and CDR2 SASEGT. Unmatched junction bases numbered 7, after V lost 1 base and J lost 6 bases. The CDR3 covers 16 residues. MiXCR, applied by TCRdb to the 5' RACE reads, yields one record per CDR3 protein. Found here are more than 60,000 distinct CDR3 sequences, about 13% of them singletons; the top ten hold roughly 8.3%. The TCR sequence derives from an adult who was a healthcare worker with PCR-confirmed SARS-CoV-2 infection or an uninfected control (not recorded which). This rearrangement joins TRBV6-1 to TRBJ2-2, with 8 nucleotides matching TRBD2. Sequencing was carried out using whole blood. Written as DNA, the CDR3 is TGTGCCAGCAGTGAAGATGCGGGAGGTTCGGCCGGGGAGCTGTTTTTT. This translates into CASSEDAGGSAGELFF.